The clone carrying this TCR beta chain was counted many times. Its antigen remains unknown. TCR beta CDR3 regions were amplified from RNA. The TCR CDR3 was amplified in a first-round RT-PCR using the HTBI primer set. TCRdb fed the multiplex PCR reads into MiXCR, producing one record per CDR3 protein. Found here are around 350,000 distinct CDR3 sequences, approximately 19% of them singletons; the top ten hold 3.5% to 4%. The data stem from a study of T cells in Graves' hyperthyroidism and ophthalmopathy. Overall study context: Peripheral blood was acquired at first diagnosis, ahead of any therapy whatsoever. Study-level results: In blood, most of the thyroid clonotypes expanded above 0.001 were also present. A model of 13 V-J pairs discriminated ophthalmopathy from stable hyperthyroidism.

The clonotype comes from a woman aged 18-35 years with Graves' hyperthyroidism. Material for sequencing was blood.

This chain's CDR3 is CASSVETHGYTF. In nucleotides, the CDR3 is TGTGCCAGCAGCGTCGAGACGCATGGCTACACCTTC. The rearrangement joins TRBV7-9 to TRBJ1-2; D gene unclear. The CDR3 totals 12 residues. The germline V and J ends were trimmed by 5 bases and 6 bases, with 10 bases remaining between them. From germline, CDR1 is SEHNR and CDR2 FQNEAQ (reference sequence).